The 9 T cell receptor beta chains reported below all come from one sample, sequenced in a study of blood T cell repertoires in COVID-19. Profiled with immunoSEQ multiplex PCR; TCRdb holds only in-frame clones, not every one. The sample includes 150,000 or so clones, 70% to 90% of them seen just once. The specimen sequenced was peripheral blood. These receptors originate from a woman in her 40s with active or convalescent COVID-19.

The gene calls are TRBV6-5 and TRBJ1-1, with D maybe TRBD1 (6 bases). This CDR3 comprises 14 residues. Germline V gene data show CDR1 as MNHEY and CDR2 as SVGAGI. Trimming stripped 1 base from V and 1 base from J, with 7 bases between. The CDR3 reads CASSYLQGNTEAFF. In DNA, the CDR3 is TGTGCCAGCAGTTACTTACAGGGGAACACTGAAGCTTTCTTT.

This chain uses TRBV19 with TRBJ1-5, with 7 bases lining up with TRBD1. Germline loops: CDR1 LNHDA, CDR2 SQIVND (reference sequence). This CDR3 comprises 15 residues. The V gene end was trimmed by 7 bases and the J gene end by 0 bases; junction bases not matched to a gene: 6. CDR3 sequence reads: CASIPGQYSNQPQHF. The CDR3 DNA sequence: TGTGCCAGTATTCCGGGACAGTATAGCAATCAGCCCCAGCATTTT.

The rearrangement joins TRBV18 to TRBJ1-1; TRBD1 matches 8 bases. The CDR3 consists of 14 residues. V shed 3 bases, J shed 7 bases, and the junction held 7 bases outside the gene matches. CDR1 is KGHSH, CDR2 LQKENI, per germline. In nucleotides, the CDR3 is TGTGCCAGCTCACCTTCCGGGACAGGCTTTGAAGCTTTCTTT. Translation: CASSPSGTGFEAFF.

The V call is TRBV9, the J call TRBJ2-1, with TRBD2 identical over 12 bases. Germline lookup yields CDR1 SGDLS and CDR2 YYNGEE. The CDR3 sequence is 16 residues long. V dropped 3 bases and J dropped 2; count of bases not matched to a gene: 3. As DNA, the CDR3 is TGTGCCAGCAGCGCCCGGACTAGCGGGGCCTACAATGAGCAGTTCTTC. This gives the protein CASSARTSGAYNEQFF.

The chain links TRBV9 to TRBJ2-1, with 10 nucleotides matching TRBD2. V was clipped by 2 bases and J by 5 bases; unmatched bases: 7. The CDR3 extends over 16 amino acids. CDR1 and CDR2 (germline): SGDLS, YYNGEE. Here the CDR3 DNA reads TGTGCCAGCAGCGTTAGCCTAGCGGGGGTCGACAATGAGCAGTTCTTC. The encoded protein is CASSVSLAGVDNEQFF.

This chain joins TRBV28 and TRBJ1-6; D not resolved. This CDR3 is built from 11 residues. Trimming took 3 bases from V and 9 from J, leaving 3 bases between them. Germline V gene lookup returns CDR1 MDHEN and CDR2 SYDVKM. This chain's CDR3 is CASSLASPLHF. The CDR3, as DNA: TGTGCCAGCAGTTTGGCTTCACCCCTCCACTTT.

The genes are TRBV28 and TRBJ1-1; D possibly corresponds to TRBD1 (5 bases). The CDR3 extends over 15 amino acids. The V gene's germline CDR1 is MDHEN and CDR2 SYDVKM. The V and J ends lost 2 bases and 5 bases respectively, with 15 bases between them. The CDR3: CASSLRVGANTEAFF. The CDR3 nucleotides are TGTGCCAGCAGTTTAAGAGTAGGGGCAAATACTGAAGCTTTCTTT.

The V gene is TRBV6-6, the J gene TRBJ2-7; 7 nucleotides agree with TRBD1. Germline loops: CDR1 MNHNY, CDR2 SVGAGI (reference sequence). After removal of 5 bases from V and 3 bases from J, the junction contained 7 bases not matched to a gene. The CDR3 is 14 amino acids. DNA of the CDR3: TGTGCCAGCAGTCCCGACAGGGTAAGCTACGAGCAGTACTTC. Its protein product is CASSPDRVSYEQYF.

The chain carries TRBV30 and TRBJ2-1, with TRBD2 matching 7 bases. Unmatched junction bases numbered 3, after V lost 4 bases and J lost 6 bases. Germline CDR1 GTSNPN, CDR2 SVGIG (reference sequence). The CDR3 has 12 residues. The CDR3 nucleotides are TGTGCCTGGATAGGGAGGGCCAATGAGCAGTTCTTC. Encoded protein: CAWIGRANEQFF.